The next 29 T cell receptor beta chains were all read from a single sample in a study of response to subunit inactivated influenza vaccine. TCRdb re-called the RT-PCR reads with MiXCR, one entry per CDR3 protein. The sample gives about 530,000 distinct CDR3 sequences, approximately 12% of which show up once; about a tenth is in the top ten. The sequencing used PBMCs from blood, collected on the day of vaccination. The source of these receptors is a middle-aged man who received an inactivated influenza vaccine.

This clonotype was found a few times. The rearrangement links TRBV7-2 to TRBJ2-7, with 7 bases matching TRBD2. The CDR3 runs to 15 residues. With V trimmed by 6 bases and J by 2 bases, 10 bases remained unmatched. Germline V CDR1 and CDR2: SGHTA, FQGNSA. DNA for the CDR3: TGTGCCAGCAGTACCGACGGGAGGATCACCTACGAGCAGTACTTC. Encoded protein: CASSTDGRITYEQYF.

The chain combines TRBV5-1 with TRBJ1-6; the D gene is possibly TRBD1 (6 bases). Looked up from germline, CDR1 is SGHRS and CDR2 is YFSETQ. Between the trimmed V and J ends, which lost 3 bases and 6 bases, there was a span of 22 bases. CDR3 length equals 18 residues. CDR3 region: CASSSTGPWTVLNSPLHF. The CDR3 nucleotides are TGCGCCAGCAGCTCCACCGGACCATGGACAGTCCTTAATTCACCCCTCCACTTT.

This clonotype was counted ten times or more. The CDR3 sequence is CASSSGRPNTEAFF. The CDR3 DNA follows: TGTGCCAGCAGTTCAGGACGGCCTAACACTGAAGCTTTCTTT. The chain is built from TRBV6-5 and TRBJ1-1; D unclear. Per the germline V gene, CDR1 is MNHEY and CDR2 is SVGAGI. The CDR3 is made up of 14 amino acids. V lost 4 bases, J lost 2 bases, and 11 bases lay in between.

This clonotype has just a few counts. The chain couples TRBV12-3 or TRBV12-4 to TRBJ1-4; D gene ambiguous. The V and J ends lost 2 bases and 10 bases respectively, with 8 bases between them. CDR3 length equals 12 residues. The CDR3 region has the DNA TGTGCCAGCAGTTTATCAATCGGAAAACTGTTTTTT. Its protein is CASSLSIGKLFF.

This chain uses TRBV29-1 with TRBJ2-5; 7 nucleotides align to TRBD2. CDR1 is SQVTM and CDR2 is ANQGSEA in the germline V gene. CDR3 size: 13 residues. V gave up 6 bases and J gave up 2 bases; unmatched junction bases: 6. CDR3 sequence reads: CSVRDYFQETQYF. CDR3 bases: TGCAGCGTGCGGGACTACTTTCAAGAGACCCAGTACTTC.

A word on this clonotype: A much larger clone sits a single nucleotide away, making a read error possible. This chain uses TRBV7-9 with TRBJ2-2; D possibly corresponds to TRBD2 (5 bases). Germline CDR1 is SEHNR and CDR2 is FQNEAQ (reference sequence). The CDR3 extends over 14 amino acids. This CDR3 is CASSFSANTGELLF. The CDR3 bases are TGTGCCAGCAGCTTTAGCGCGAACACCGGGGAGCTGTTATTT.

A few counts support this clonotype. The V and J genes are TRBV6-4 and TRBJ1-5; a possible D gene is TRBD1 (6 bases). With 5 bases removed from V and 3 bases from J, the gap between germline ends came to 11 bases. Looked up from germline, CDR1 is MRHNA and CDR2 is SNTAGT. This CDR3 has 14 residues. CDR3 in DNA: TGTGCCAGCAGTCCCTCAGGGGTCAATCAGCCCCAGCATTTT. Translated, it gives CASSPSGVNQPQHF.

The gene calls are TRBV6-1 and TRBJ2-5; D gene uncertain. This CDR3 has 16 residues. Trimming removed 4 bases at V and 4 bases at J, with 19 bases between. From germline, CDR1 is MNHNS and CDR2 SASEGT. This CDR3 is CASSGNSLGDSETQYF. CDR3 DNA: TGTGCCAGCAGTGGAAATAGCTTAGGCGATTCAGAGACCCAGTACTTC.

This clonotype was counted between two and nine times. V and J are TRBV6-5 and TRBJ2-1; D is uncertain. The CDR3 extends over 16 amino acids. Trimming removed 4 bases from V and 8 bases from J, with 21 bases in between. Germline V CDR1 and CDR2: MNHEY, SVGAGI. The CDR3 here is CASSSPSTWKSDEQFF. Here the CDR3 DNA reads TGTGCCAGCAGTTCACCATCGACGTGGAAGTCCGATGAGCAGTTCTTC.

This clonotype was recorded at least ten times. The V and J genes are TRBV10-3 and TRBJ2-3, with D uncertain. This CDR3 contains 12 residues. From germline, CDR1 is ENHRY and CDR2 SYGVKD. Trimming took off 7 bases at V and 0 bases at J, with 5 bases between the two ends. In DNA form, the CDR3 reads TGTGCCATCAAGGATAGCACAGATACGCAGTATTTT. This sequence encodes CAIKDSTDTQYF.

This clonotype has a handful of counts. The chain is built from TRBV4-2 and TRBJ1-2; tentative D call: TRBD1 (5 bases). Germline V gene sequence: CDR1 LGHNA, CDR2 YNFKEQ. V lost 1 base and J lost 3, with 18 bases in between. The CDR3 length is 17 residues. CDR3 loop: CASSQVLRQHPYYGYTF. CDR3 sequence (DNA): TGTGCCAGCAGCCAAGTACTCAGACAGCATCCGTACTATGGCTACACCTTC.

This clonotype was detected only a few times. This chain uses TRBV5-1 with TRBJ2-1; 8 bases fit TRBD2. Germline loops: CDR1 SGHRS, CDR2 YFSETQ. This CDR3 is built from 15 residues. V was pared by 0 bases and J by 7 bases, with 6 bases of the junction left unmatched. CDR3: CASSLARTSSNEQFF. The CDR3 DNA follows: TGCGCCAGCAGCTTGGCGCGGACTAGCTCGAATGAGCAGTTCTTC.

This clonotype was detected ten times or more. V and J are TRBV6-1 and TRBJ1-5, with unresolved D. The V end lost 6 bases, the J end lost 1 base, and 7 bases lay between the germline ends. CDR1 is MNHNS and CDR2 is SASEGT in the germline V gene. The CDR3 has 13 amino acids. The CDR3 coding sequence is TGTGCCAGCAGCCTACACAGCAATCAGCCCCAGCATTTT. This gives the protein CASSLHSNQPQHF.

The genes are TRBV6-1 and TRBJ2-7, with 7 bases identical to TRBD1. Unmatched junction bases numbered 12, after V lost 10 bases and J lost 3 bases. Germline CDR1 is MNHNS and CDR2 is SASEGT. The CDR3 length is 14 residues. This CDR3 is CATNRGEGSYEQYF. The CDR3 nucleotides read TGTGCCACGAACAGGGGAGAAGGTAGCTACGAGCAGTACTTC.

This clonotype has only a few counts. The chain uses TRBV29-1 and TRBJ2-2; 8 nucleotides agree with TRBD1. The CDR3 has 15 amino acids. Germline lookup yields CDR1 SQVTM and CDR2 ANQGSEA. J lost 6 bases, V lost 1 base, and 7 bases had no gene match. The CDR3 spells CSVEGPGGAAGELFF. The DNA of the CDR3 is TGCAGCGTTGAAGGACCAGGGGGCGCCGCCGGGGAGCTGTTTTTT.

The V call is TRBV29-1, the J call TRBJ2-3, with D perhaps matching TRBD2 (6 bases). The ends were cut back, 6 bases at V and 0 bases at J, with 13 bases in the middle. The length of the CDR3 is 14 residues. Germline CDR1 and CDR2: SQVTM and ANQGSEA. In DNA form, the CDR3 reads TGCAGCGTGAAAATAGGGACTAGCACAGATACGCAGTATTTT. Its translation: CSVKIGTSTDTQYF.

This clonotype was counted many times. V is TRBV12-3 or TRBV12-4 and J is TRBJ2-7; unclear D gene. Trimming removed 4 bases at V and 4 bases at J, with 14 bases between. CDR3 length equals 14 residues. The CDR3 reads CASSWGQIGYEQYF. DNA for the CDR3: TGTGCCAGCAGTTGGGGTCAAATCGGGTACGAGCAGTACTTC.

The gene calls are TRBV6-1 and TRBJ2-1, with 7 bases fitting TRBD1. The CDR3 totals 13 residues. With V trimmed by 6 bases and J by 6 bases, 5 bases remained unmatched. CDR1 is MNHNS, CDR2 SASEGT, per germline. The CDR3: CASRRTGVNEQFF. CDR3 DNA sequence: TGTGCCAGCAGAAGGACAGGCGTCAATGAGCAGTTCTTC.

This clonotype was seen ten or more times. V gene TRBV5-1 combines with J gene TRBJ2-2, with D hard to call. This CDR3 has 14 amino acids. CDR1 and CDR2 from the germline V gene are SGHRS and YFSETQ. Between the trimmed V and J ends, which lost 0 bases and 6 bases, there was a span of 9 bases. The DNA of the CDR3 is TGCGCCAGCAGCTTGGTTCGGAGTCCCGGGGAGCTGTTTTTT. It yields the protein CASSLVRSPGELFF.

This clonotype was picked up a small number of times. The chain uses TRBV5-1 and TRBJ1-1, with D possibly matching TRBD1 (5 bases). Germline V gives CDR1 SGHRS, CDR2 YFSETQ. The length of the CDR3 is 12 residues. The V and J ends lost 1 base and 7 bases respectively, with 8 bases between them. CDR3: CASSLWGGEAFF. The CDR3 DNA follows: TGCGCCAGCAGCTTGTGGGGGGGTGAAGCTTTCTTT.

This clonotype was recorded at least ten times. This rearrangement joins TRBV28 to TRBJ2-7; perhaps TRBD1 as D (6 bases). The V and J ends lost 9 bases and 2 bases respectively, with 11 bases between them. There are 12 residues in the CDR3. Germline CDR1 reads MDHEN; CDR2 reads SYDVKM. The CDR3 nucleotides read TGTGCCAGTGTGGGGGCAGCCTACGAGCAGTACTTC. Translated: CASVGAAYEQYF.

This chain links TRBV7-2 with TRBJ2-7; D uncertain. CDR3 length: 15 residues. Trimming removed 1 base at V and 0 bases at J, with 10 bases between. The germline V gene encodes CDR1 SGHTA and CDR2 FQGNSA. Here the CDR3 reads CASSLGGQLSYEQYF. CDR3 sequence (DNA): TGTGCCAGCAGCTTAGGCGGTCAGCTCTCCTACGAGCAGTACTTC.

This clonotype turned up a few times. The chain combines TRBV4-3 with TRBJ2-4; 10 nucleotides agree with TRBD2. The CDR3 covers 17 residues. Looked up from germline, CDR1 is LGHNA and CDR2 is YSLEER. The J segment lost 3 bases and the V segment lost 0 bases, leaving 5 bases of the junction unmatched. CDR3 bases: TGCGCCAGCAGCCAAGAAAAAGCGGGAGGGGGCAAAAACATTCAGTACTTC. Its translation is CASSQEKAGGGKNIQYF.

V and J are TRBV7-2 and TRBJ2-7, with D possibly matching TRBD2 (7 bases). The J call may be faulty, since TRBJ2-1 better matches the DNA end. From germline, CDR1 is SGHTA and CDR2 FQGNSA. The CDR3 sequence is 14 residues long. The CDR3 here is CASSLWWGGYEQFF. CDR3 DNA sequence: TGTGCCAGCAGCTTATGGTGGGGGGGCTACGAGCAGTTCTTC.

The rearrangement links TRBV29-1 to TRBJ2-3; D ambiguous. This CDR3 is 13 amino acids long. Trimming cost V 4 bases and J 2 bases, with 10 bases left between them. The germline gives CDR1 SQVTM, CDR2 ANQGSEA. CDR3 loop: CSVVSPNTDTQYF. The CDR3 nucleotides read TGCAGCGTTGTTTCCCCAAACACAGATACGCAGTATTTT.

This clonotype was counted ten times or more. The J gene is TRBJ1-2, the V gene TRBV12-3 or TRBV12-4, with TRBD1 identical over 10 bases. The trim removed 2 bases at V and 4 bases at J, leaving 4 bases unmatched. The CDR3 consists of 15 residues. CDR3 region: CASSLTTGGTYGYTF. CDR3 in DNA: TGTGCCAGCAGTTTAACGACAGGGGGCACCTATGGCTACACCTTC.

This clonotype was seen ten or more times. The chain carries TRBV9 and TRBJ2-7; D gene ambiguous. The CDR3 is 13 amino acids. Germline V lookup: CDR1 SGDLS, CDR2 YYNGEE. V lost 0 bases and J 7 bases, leaving 11 bases between the germline ends. The CDR3, as DNA: TGTGCCAGCAGCGTAGAGGCTCGAACTGAGCAGTACTTC. Translated: CASSVEARTEQYF.

This rearrangement joins TRBV12-3 or TRBV12-4 to TRBJ2-1, with 11 bases aligning to TRBD2. This CDR3 has 17 amino acids. With V trimmed by 5 bases and J by 1 base, 7 bases remained unmatched. This CDR3 is CASSLTRLAGSYNEQFF. The CDR3 DNA reads as TGTGCCAGCAGTCTTACCCGACTAGCGGGGTCCTACAATGAGCAGTTCTTC.

In this sample, this clonotype turned up many times. CDR3 nucleotides: TGTGCCAGCAGCTCTAGCGTCTCCTACAATGAGCAGTTCTTC. Encoded protein: CASSSSVSYNEQFF. This chain joins TRBV7-9 and TRBJ2-1; D perhaps matches TRBD2 (6 bases). V shed 4 bases and J shed 0 bases, with 7 bases lying between them. The germline gives CDR1 SEHNR, CDR2 FQNEAQ (reference sequence). This CDR3 spans 14 amino acids.